Given below is one T cell receptor (beta chain) in context. Its target is unknown. The record originates from a study of cytomegalovirus exposure and HLA in healthy donors. Study-wide findings and caveats: A few chains tied to CMV proved CMV antigen-specific in vitro. CMV serostatus was the sole immune exposure information available. It was reported in a later analysis that an Asian-associated ancestry cluster showed fewer N-insertions than the 666-donor mean.

CDR3 length: 14 amino acids. Trimming cost V 11 bases and J 6 bases, with 20 bases left between them. Per the germline V gene, CDR1 is MNHNS and CDR2 is SASEGT. The PCR used 60 Vbeta and 13 Jbeta primers. Using immunoSEQ multiplex PCR, the repertoire was profiled, and TCRdb retains in-frame clones only, with some absent. This sample's table reports roughly 200,000 clones. The sample was PBMCs. The sequence was collected from a girl aged 2 to 10 in good health and CMV-seropositive. The rearrangement uses TRBV6-1 and TRBJ2-4, with a possible D match to TRBD1 (6 bases). CDR3 in amino acids: CASQGVKGGNIQYF. CDR3 DNA: TGTGCCTCCCAAGGGGTTAAAGGGGGAAACATTCAGTACTTC.